The entry that follows covers one TCR beta chain sequence. Its antigen is unknown. Base qualities are not provided; no much larger clone lies one nucleotide away. The data belong to a study of cytomegalovirus exposure and HLA in healthy donors (dated by TCRdb to 2017 to 2019). For the wider study: An earlier analysis of under 600 of the donors reported more than 250 Gb of sequence data and 117 million unique TCR beta sequences from roughly 180 million T cells. Every discovery cohort repertoire had been produced on one sequencing platform. A later genetic analysis used genome-wide SNP genotypes for 398 of the 666 donors, treating that subset as a discovery cohort. Among 300 to 500 genotyped donors of the cohort, an average of roughly 230,000 unique TCR beta nucleotide sequences was sequenced per donor, of which about 20% were non-productive. A later analysis re-analyzed previously published TCR beta repertoires from approximately 700 donors and added high-resolution HLA genotyping to study TCR occurrence patterns. Of the roughly 410 genotyped donors, less than 90% were placed in the genetic ancestry cluster associated with self-reported Caucasian donors. Donor age, sex, ethnicity and CMV serostatus were collected together with the repertoire data. The number of donors typed differed by locus, with about 629-640 for A, B, C, DRB1 and DQB1, over 500 for DQA1, approximately 570 for DPA1, and roughly 450 for DPB1. To predict cytomegalovirus infection status, the study brought together high-throughput TCR immunosequencing, statistical association of individual TCRs with disease status, and machine learning. About 320 gigabases of sequencing data and approximately 85 million unique TCR sequences were included in an early release covering around 600 HLA-typed donors. HLA typing covered class I and class II loci at four-digit resolution. Using immunosequencing, the study profiled T cell repertoires from 666 subjects and related those repertoires to cytomegalovirus serostatus. In an earlier analysis of 587 of the donors, high-throughput TCR beta sequencing was used to judge whether each TCR beta V gene segment behaved as functional or pseudogenic. The study aimed to test whether signatures of past pathogen exposure could be identified by cataloging public T cell receptors. In the later analysis, no new phenotypic data were used to find candidate immune exposures; instead, reliance was placed on TCR beta sequences and their occurrence across donors. A few DR-DQ haplotypes were treated as single units for association and clustering because of strong linkage in the cohort. Besides the first cohort of roughly 700 subjects, a separate validation cohort made up of 120 or so different subjects was used.

Libraries were built with the immunoSEQ multiplex PCR assay. For the multiplex PCR, a mixture combining 60 forward primers for TCR Vbeta segments and 13 reverse primers for TCR Jbeta segments was used. The CDR3 region of rearranged TCR beta genes was amplified from genomic DNA by a multiplex PCR assay. On the Illumina HiSeq System, the amplified TCR beta libraries were sequenced as 87-base-pair reads. In the original analysis: In a later analysis, 77 million or so unique TCR beta chains were counted across the 650 to 750 repertoires, and roughly 11 million of these chains were shared by at least two donors. Raw reads were error-corrected and collapsed into unique sequences by a nearest-neighbor algorithm in which closely related sequences were merged to remove PCR and sequencing errors. CDR3 sequences were aligned to IMGT reference sequences to assign V, D and J gene segments. For a sequence to be retained, a match of at least six nucleotides to both a V gene segment and a J gene segment was required. Rearrangements were classified as productive when the CDR3 lacked stop codons and remained in frame with V and J, and all other rearrangements were classified as non-productive. Following IMGT convention, CDR3 was defined as the stretch from the second conserved V-encoded cysteine to the conserved J-encoded phenylalanine. In an earlier analysis of around 570 of the donors, sequences lacking an unambiguous match to a single V gene segment were excluded. An earlier analysis of about 600 of the donors called V segments functional above 56.7% productive rearrangements and segregating when the between-donor standard deviation exceeded 5%. To diagnose cytomegalovirus status from the catalog of TCR beta chain sequences, a statistical classification framework was built. V and J gene assignment, in a later analysis, came from comparing TCR nucleotide sequences with IMGT/GENE-DB human TR gene sequences. The TCRdist pipeline was used in a later analysis to assign CDR3 sequences and most-parsimonious VDJ recombination scenarios. In a later analysis, each TCR beta chain was defined by its CDR3 amino acid sequence together with its V-gene family, and reads lacking a unique V-gene family were excluded. To address suspected cross-contamination and a sequencing artifact, a later analysis removed roughly 640 highly shared, low-generation-probability nucleotide sequences. In a later analysis, a clonal expansion index was calculated for each public chain from normalized within-repertoire ranks of inferred template counts. Generation probabilities in a later analysis came from a VDJ recombination model fitted to out-of-frame rearrangements, and those results were checked against IGoR. In a later analysis, TCR-TCR, TCR-HLA and TCR-CMV co-occurrence was scored with hypergeometric tests, and a repertoire-size bias correction was applied to TCR pairs. To estimate false discovery rates, a later analysis permuted the HLA or CMV assignments 20 times. In a later analysis, co-occurring TCRs were grouped with DBSCAN, and TCRdist sequence similarity was added when clustering was performed within HLA-allele-positive subsets. For co-occurrence clustering, repertoires with fewer than 30,000 or more than 120,000 public chains were excluded, along with five repertoires with anomalous nucleotide sharing. The clones in this table, taken by TCRdb from immuneACCESS, are in-frame only. Not every clone is retained; where verified, under half of the shortfall comes from an unresolved V gene, and the cause of the rest is unknown. The V and J calls and the clone size are those of that table, but D and trimming were determined from the DNA. The sample has approximately 190,000 clones on record, roughly 76% of them singletons. The top ten hold 2% to 2.5% of the sample.

In total, 666 healthy bone marrow donors made up the cohort. At the time of sampling, every cohort member was nominally healthy, though immune exposures that went unrecorded were likely present. The donor was CMV seropositive and was included in the group of around 300 seropositive cohort members. Each donor provided a peripheral blood sample, and peripheral blood mononuclear cells were used for TCR beta sequencing. Genomic DNA extraction from the blood cell samples was performed with the Qiagen DNeasy Blood Extraction Kit. The study at large found these results: It was suggested by the authors that the approach could potentially be generalized to other disease states and immunological phenotypes. The study listed 170 or so TCR beta chains as associated with cytomegalovirus. The presence/absence analyses assumed that sequencing depth was roughly uniform across donors, and that assumption may not be true. The only immune exposure information available for the cohort was CMV serostatus. Only TCR beta chains were sequenced in this cohort, and the absence of alpha or paired-chain data limited detectable features. In a later analysis, most CMV-associated TCR beta chains were found to appear HLA-restricted, with HLA associations seemingly driven largely by CMV exposure. Compared with equally common non-associated chains, HLA-associated TCR beta chains in a later analysis were more clonally expanded and had lower generation probabilities. Three of the identified cytomegalovirus-associated TCR beta chains were confirmed in vitro to be specific for cytomegalovirus antigens. In both the original and validation cohorts, the classifier was reported to diagnose cytomegalovirus status with high specificity and sensitivity. HLA typing was unavailable for some donors at each locus, so association tests used only the typed subset. Because counts were too low, approximately 15 rarely observed V segments, including chromosome 9 orphons, were excluded from the earlier analysis of roughly 580 of the donors. In a later genetic analysis, fewer N-insertions in productive TCRs were reported among donors in an Asian-associated ancestry cluster than the roughly 640-donor mean. A further reported finding was that TCR beta sequences accurately predicted the HLA-A and HLA-B alleles for most subjects in the first cohort. A cluster of highly shared sequence variants was judged likely to represent a technical artifact of the sequencing pipeline. An association between a missense DCLRE1C variant and V-gene and J-gene trimming of TCR beta chains was found in a later genetic analysis and replicated in an independent cohort. A later analysis found that TCR association rates varied across HLA loci, with DRB1 alleles showing the most associated TCRs and HLA-C alleles the fewest. Across donors, most TCR sequences were observed very rarely, whereas some public TCRs were present in many individuals. Strong co-occurrence of HLA alleles, especially DR and DQ, made assigning TCR associations to individual alleles difficult. According to a later analysis, parvovirus B19, influenza, CMV and Epstein-Barr virus appeared linked to several top co-occurrence clusters. Broadly in line with IMGT annotations, most TCR beta V segments showed up in productive rearrangements about 87% or about 30% of the time in an earlier analysis of around 600 of the donors. Linkage disequilibrium might explain the correlated functional status among segregating V segments, but an unknown experimental factor could not be ruled out. At a false discovery rate of 0.05, a later analysis linked 16,951 TCR beta sequences to specific HLA alleles.

The TCR originated in a woman in her 30s in good health and CMV-seropositive. The sequenced sample consisted of PBMCs.

The CDR3: CASGLWIGRRPNEQFF. The DNA is TGTGCTAGTGGTTTGTGGATCGGGAGACGACCCAATGAGCAGTTCTTC. Recombination linked TRBV12-5 to TRBJ2-1; TRBD2 is perhaps the D gene, given 6 matching bases. The germline V gene yields LGHNT for CDR1 and FRNRAP for CDR2. V is reduced by 2 bases and J by 6 bases, leaving a spacing of 17 bases between them. From its cysteine to its phenylalanine, the CDR3 spans 16 amino acids. The sequence is cut down to CDR3 DNA, 48 bases in frame from base 1.